This T cell receptor (beta chain) was sequenced in a study of cytomegalovirus exposure and HLA in healthy donors. The donors were members of the roughly 130-subject validation cohort (separate from the approximately 670-subject first cohort). Using immunoSEQ multiplex PCR, the repertoire was profiled, and TCRdb retains in-frame clones only, with some absent. This sample has 45,000 or so clones, with 93% found just once. Regarding the study as a whole: Later, an analysis found that TCR clusters from the first cohort tended to co-occur in the roughly 130 validation repertoires.

This CDR3 contains 12 residues. Per germline, CDR1 SQVTM and CDR2 ANQGSEA. About this clone itself: What it recognizes is unknown. One end of the junction varies from germline; a read error may be responsible.

V is TRBV29-1 and J is TRBJ1-2; TRBD1 might be the D (5 bases). The sequence was obtained from a woman aged 18-29 years in good health and CMV-seronegative. The sample taken for sequencing was PBMCs. In DNA, the CDR3 is TGCAGCTTTGAGGGGCCCGGATATGGCTACACCTTC. Residues: CSFEGPGYGYTF.